These 20 T cell receptor beta chains were sequenced from one sample in a study of shared clonotypes between healthy human individuals. Repertoires were generated with immunoSEQ multiplex PCR, while TCRdb's copy carries only in-frame clones and drops some. The sample consists of 800,000 to 1,200,000 clones, about 80% of them appearing once. The sample consisted of memory CD4+ T cells from PBMCs. Subset specified: CD45RA-negative fraction. These receptor sequences come from a man aged 18 to 35 in good health. Some clones in this sample may be carry-over from other donors' samples.

The chain joins TRBV7-2 to TRBJ2-5; no clear D gene. Deletions cut 5 bases from V and 3 bases from J, with 10 bases between. Germline CDR1 and CDR2: SGHTA and FQGNSA. The CDR3 covers 13 residues. The CDR3 is CASSPRLKETQYF. For the CDR3, the DNA is TGTGCCAGCAGCCCCCGCCTCAAAGAGACCCAGTACTTC.

The rearrangement links TRBV30 to TRBJ1-1; D call uncertain. In germline, CDR1 is GTSNPN, CDR2 SVGIG (reference sequence). CDR3 length: 13 amino acids. V was trimmed by 3 bases and J by 11 bases, leaving 19 bases between them. The CDR3 DNA follows: TGTGCCTGGAGCCCGGTACTTCGGGGATCGGCTTTCTTT. The encoded protein is CAWSPVLRGSAFF.

V gene TRBV30 combines with J gene TRBJ1-2; D ambiguous. CDR3 length equals 11 residues. Trimming removed 3 bases at V and 8 bases at J, with 10 bases between. Per the germline V gene, CDR1 is GTSNPN and CDR2 is SVGIG (reference sequence). In nucleotides, the CDR3 is TGTGCCTGGAGCTCCTTGGGAGGCTACACCTTC. Its translation is CAWSSLGGYTF. Drawing the rest from reference TRBV30 and TRBJ1-2, the complete variable domain is SQTIHQWPATLVQPVGSPLSLECTVEGTSNPNLYWYRQAAGRGLQLLFYSVGIGQISSEVPQNLSASRPQDRQFILSSKKLLLSDSGFYLCAWSSLGGYTFGSGTRLTVV.

The chain joins TRBV4-3 to TRBJ2-3; D unclear. This CDR3 has 15 residues. V shed 1 base and J shed 0 bases, with 8 bases lying between them. The germline gives CDR1 LGHNA, CDR2 YSLEER. The CDR3 loop is CASSQGTASTDTQYF. DNA for the CDR3: TGCGCCAGCAGCCAAGGGACGGCTAGCACAGATACGCAGTATTTT.

V gene TRBV6-1 combines with J gene TRBJ1-4; no firm D call. The CDR3 runs 14 residues. The germline CDR1 and CDR2 sequences are MNHNS and SASEGT. V was pared by 6 bases and J by 8 bases, with 16 bases between. The CDR3 region is CASRSLGSGEKLFF. CDR3 nucleotide sequence: TGTGCCAGCAGATCGCTCGGGTCAGGAGAAAAACTGTTTTTT.

The chain combines TRBV6-1 with TRBJ1-2; no firm D call. Germline CDR1 MNHNS, CDR2 SASEGT. V dropped 2 bases and J dropped 2 bases, with 9 bases sitting between them. The CDR3 totals 14 residues. The CDR3 nucleotides read TGTGCCAGCAGTGAATTCGGGGAGAACTATGGCTACACCTTC. Protein product: CASSEFGENYGYTF.

The chain couples TRBV2 to TRBJ1-3; TRBD1 aligns across 9 bases. J gave up 0 bases and V 11 bases, and 5 bases lay outside the gene matches. The CDR3 has 14 residues. From germline, CDR1 is SNHLY and CDR2 FYNNEI. The CDR3 DNA reads as TGTGCCGGATCGGGACAGGGCTCTGGAAACACCATATATTTT. It encodes CAGSGQGSGNTIYF.

Regarding this clone: This sample includes further DNA sequences coding for the same CDR3. The gene calls are TRBV5-1 and TRBJ1-2; 9 bases are shared with TRBD1. Germline V gene lookup returns CDR1 SGHRS and CDR2 YFSETQ. With V trimmed by 3 bases and J by 2 bases, 2 bases remained unmatched. The CDR3 spans 14 residues. CDR3 bases: TGCGCCAGCAGCTATGGGACAGGGAACTATGGCTACACCTTC. It yields the protein CASSYGTGNYGYTF. Full variable domain (remainder filled in from reference TRBV5-1 and TRBJ1-2): KAGVTQTPRYLIKTRGQQVTLSCSPISGHRSVSWYQQTPGQGLQFLFEYFSETQRNKGNFPGRFSGRQFSNSRSEMNVSTLELGDSALYLCASSYGTGNYGYTFGSGTRLTVV.

The chain uses TRBV7-3 and TRBJ2-7; 8 bases align to TRBD2. J lost 0 bases, V lost 4 bases, and 14 bases had no gene match. CDR3 length: 18 residues. Germline CDR1 is SGHTA and CDR2 is FQGTGA. This chain's CDR3 is CASSSSPRTSWSSYEQYF. The CDR3 DNA sequence: TGTGCCAGCAGCTCATCACCCCGGACTAGCTGGAGCTCCTACGAGCAGTACTTC. Drawing the rest from reference TRBV7-3 and TRBJ2-7, the complete variable domain is GAGVSQTPSNKVTEKGKYVELRCDPISGHTALYWYRQSLGQGPEFLIYFQGTGAADDSGLPNDRFFAVRPEGSVSTLKIQRTERGDSAVYLCASSSSPRTSWSSYEQYFGPGTRLTVT.

This chain joins TRBV7-9 and TRBJ1-4, with TRBD1 identical over 8 bases. Germline values: CDR1 SEHNR, CDR2 FQNEAQ (reference sequence). CDR3 length: 14 residues. The ends lost 3 bases at V and 7 bases at J; junction bases unmatched: 4. The CDR3 nucleotides are TGTGCCAGCAGCTTTGACAGGGGTGGTGAAAAACTGTTTTTT. This gives the protein CASSFDRGGEKLFF.

The rearrangement links TRBV28 to TRBJ2-3; tentative D call: TRBD2 (6 bases). Trimming removed 3 bases at V and 2 bases at J, with 12 bases between. Germline loops: CDR1 MDHEN, CDR2 SYDVKM. This CDR3 spans 15 amino acids. The CDR3 sequence: CASSFRDFYTDTQYF. The CDR3 DNA sequence: TGTGCCAGCAGTTTCCGGGACTTTTACACAGATACGCAGTATTTT.

The rearrangement uses TRBV10-1 and TRBJ1-1, with TRBD1 identical over 8 bases. There are 15 residues in the CDR3. Losses at the gene ends were 0 bases for V and 3 bases for J; bases not matched to a gene: 3. Germline V lookup: CDR1 WNHNN, CDR2 SYGVQD (reference sequence). This CDR3 reads CASSESPGGYTEAFF. CDR3 DNA sequence: TGCGCCAGCAGTGAGTCCCCAGGGGGCTACACTGAAGCTTTCTTT.

The chain recombines TRBV27 with TRBJ2-3; 9 bases are shared with TRBD2. V was clipped by 6 bases and J by 1 base; unmatched bases: 5. Germline V gene lookup returns CDR1 MNHEY and CDR2 SMNVEV (reference sequence). The CDR3 runs 15 residues. The CDR3 DNA is TGTGCCAGCAGGCGACTAGCGGTAGGCACAGATACGCAGTATTTT. It codes for CASRRLAVGTDTQYF.

CDR3 protein: CASSKQGADTQYF. As DNA, the CDR3 is TGTGCCAGCAGTAAGCAGGGCGCAGATACGCAGTATTTT. V and J are TRBV11-1 and TRBJ2-3; TRBD1 is a possible D gene (5 bases). The CDR3 loop spans 13 amino acids. Deletions cut 6 bases from V and 4 bases from J, with 11 bases between. The germline CDR1 and CDR2 sequences are SGHAT and FQDESV (reference sequence).

In its sample, this clone was seen once. The gene calls are TRBV6-1 and TRBJ2-7; possibly TRBD1 or TRBD2 for D (5 bases each). Trimming removed 2 bases at V and 5 bases at J, with 13 bases between. The CDR3 is made up of 14 amino acids. Germline CDR1 and CDR2: MNHNS and SASEGT. The CDR3, as DNA: TGTGCCAGCAGTGAATCCGGGGCTAAGAACGAGCAGTACTTC. This gives the protein CASSESGAKNEQYF.

This clone was observed a few times. This chain connects TRBV29-1 to TRBJ2-5; tentatively, D is TRBD1 (6 bases). The DNA matches TRBJ2-7 better at its end, which makes the J call doubtful. The CDR3 contains 11 residues. Germline V lookup: CDR1 SQVTM, CDR2 ANQGSEA. The CDR3 nucleotides are TGCAGCGTTCGAGCAGGGGCCGAGCAGTACTTC. Translation: CSVRAGAEQYF.

This chain joins TRBV5-1 and TRBJ2-1; 14 bases agree with TRBD2. The CDR3 runs 17 residues. Germline trimming cut 3 bases from V and 7 bases from J; bases unmatched to any gene: 9. Germline V gene data show CDR1 as SGHRS and CDR2 as YFSETQ. CDR3 DNA: TGCGCCAGCAGCTCTCAAGGGACTAGCGGGAGATGGAATGAGCAGTTCTTC. It codes for CASSSQGTSGRWNEQFF.

J is TRBJ1-4 and V is TRBV28; D is possibly TRBD1 (5 bases). Trimming took off 7 bases at V and 8 bases at J, with 20 bases between the two ends. Germline CDR1 and CDR2: MDHEN and SYDVKM. CDR3 length: 15 amino acids. CDR3 DNA: TGTGCCAGCACCTCTTCGGGGGGGTTGAACGAAAAACTGTTTTTT. It encodes CASTSSGGLNEKLFF.

The chain links TRBV11-2 to TRBJ1-2; 10 bases are a match to TRBD1. Germline CDR1 is SGHAT and CDR2 is FQNNGV. The CDR3 is 14 amino acids. Trimming took 6 bases from V and 8 from J; bases not matched to a gene: 9. For the CDR3, the DNA is TGTGCCAGCAGGGCGACAGGGGGCGAAGTGGGCTACACCTTC. It yields the protein CASRATGGEVGYTF.

The chain recombines TRBV9 with TRBJ2-2; D is unresolved. CDR1 SGDLS and CDR2 YYNGEE come from the germline V gene. The CDR3 is 14 residues long. Trimming took off 0 bases at V and 9 bases at J, with 12 bases between the two ends. The DNA for the CDR3 is TGTGCCAGCAGCGTAGCCGGACCGAGCAGGGAGCTGTTTTTT. This sequence encodes CASSVAGPSRELFF.